The 23 T cell receptor beta chains reported below all come from one sample, sequenced in a study of blood T cell repertoires in COVID-19. TCRdb keeps only in-frame clones here, not all; method: immunoSEQ multiplex PCR. In the table there are 180,000 or so clones, approximately 85% of which are singletons. What was sequenced was peripheral blood. The receptors were gathered from a human donor with active or convalescent COVID-19. The donor label of this sample is uncertain.

This sequence joins TRBV2 and TRBJ2-7, with 9 nucleotides matching TRBD2. The germline gives CDR1 SNHLY, CDR2 FYNNEI. This CDR3 spans 15 amino acids. Losses at the gene ends were 7 bases for V and 3 bases for J; bases not matched to a gene: 10. DNA of the CDR3: TGTGCCAGCACGGAAATTCTACTAGCGGGCTACGAGCAGTACTTC. Protein sequence: CASTEILLAGYEQYF.

This sequence joins TRBV2 and TRBJ2-1; 7 bases are shared with TRBD2. The junction had 4 bases not matched to a gene; V was cut back by 2 bases and J by 0 bases. The CDR3 has 16 residues. Per the germline V gene, CDR1 is SNHLY and CDR2 is FYNNEI. CDR3 coding DNA: TGTGCCAGCAGTGAACTGGGGGGGGTCTCCTACAATGAGCAGTTCTTC. Its translation is CASSELGGVSYNEQFF. Full variable domain (remainder filled in from reference TRBV2 and TRBJ2-1): EPEVTQTPSHQVTQMGQEVILRCVPISNHLYFYWYRQILGQKVEFLVSFYNNEISEKSEIFDDQFSVERPDGSNFTLKIRSTKLEDSAMYFCASSELGGVSYNEQFFGPGTRLTVL.

The J gene is TRBJ2-3, the V gene TRBV2, with D possibly matching TRBD2 (6 bases). Trimming shortened V by 2 bases and J by 2 bases, and 14 bases separated the two germline ends. The CDR3 runs to 16 residues. Germline V lookup: CDR1 SNHLY, CDR2 FYNNEI. The CDR3 loop reads CASSELPSETTDTQYF. In DNA form, the CDR3 reads TGTGCCAGCAGTGAACTCCCTAGCGAGACCACAGATACGCAGTATTTT.

The V and J genes are TRBV27 and TRBJ2-3; a weak D match, TRBD2 (7 bases). V was pared by 2 bases and J by 10 bases, with 13 bases between. CDR3 size: 13 residues. Germline values: CDR1 MNHEY, CDR2 SMNVEV (reference sequence). In nucleotides, the CDR3 is TGTGCCAGCAGTTTAAGCGTGGGGGGGCCGCAGTATTTT. This translates into CASSLSVGGPQYF.

This clone was detected only a few times. The rearrangement links TRBV11-2 to TRBJ2-7; D is possibly TRBD2 (5 bases). Germline V lookup: CDR1 SGHAT, CDR2 FQNNGV. The CDR3 loop spans 12 amino acids. Trimming pared 5 bases from V and 6 bases from J, leaving 11 bases between. DNA of the CDR3: TGTGCCAGCAGCGGCCGGGGAGCCGAGCAGTACTTC. Translation gives CASSGRGAEQYF.

V gene TRBV5-4 combines with J gene TRBJ2-1, with TRBD1 matching 9 bases. The trim removed 3 bases at V and 4 bases at J, leaving 14 bases unmatched. The CDR3 is made up of 18 amino acids. Germline assignment: CDR1 SGHNT and CDR2 YYREEE (reference sequence). Here the CDR3 DNA reads TGTGCCAGCAGCTCCCGGGCGGACAGGGGCCCTCGTTACAATGAGCAGTTCTTC. Translated: CASSSRADRGPRYNEQFF.

The genes are TRBV7-9 and TRBJ2-1; 14 bases are shared with TRBD2. J lost 5 bases, V lost 5 bases, and 14 bases had no gene match. CDR1 and CDR2 (germline): SEHNR, FQNEAQ (reference sequence). This CDR3 region has 19 residues. The CDR3 DNA is TGTGCCAGCAGCCCATGGACTAGCGGGAGGATTAGGGGCGACAATGAGCAGTTCTTC. It codes for CASSPWTSGRIRGDNEQFF.

The chain carries TRBV5-6 and TRBJ2-7; 7 positions agree with TRBD2. The CDR3 is 17 amino acids. CDR1 is SGHDT and CDR2 is YYEEEE in the germline V gene. V shed 4 bases, J shed 3 bases, and the junction held 16 bases outside the gene matches. The CDR3 sequence: CASSLRRLAAHSYEQYF. In DNA form, the CDR3 reads TGTGCCAGCAGCCTCCGAAGACTAGCCGCGCACAGCTACGAGCAGTACTTC.

V and J are TRBV5-1 and TRBJ2-1, with 11 positions matching TRBD2. The V and J ends lost 4 bases and 6 bases, in that order; junction bases with no gene match: 6. The CDR3 is made up of 15 amino acids. CDR1 is SGHRS and CDR2 is YFSETQ in the germline V gene. The CDR3, as DNA: TGCGCCAGCAGCGCACTAGCGGGGGCCGGCAATGAGCAGTTCTTC. It translates to CASSALAGAGNEQFF.

The chain links TRBV4-1 to TRBJ2-7; 7 bases map to TRBD1. CDR3 length: 14 residues. With V trimmed by 2 bases and J by 2 bases, 3 bases remained unmatched. The V gene's germline CDR1 is MGHRA and CDR2 YSYEKL. The CDR3 nucleotides read TGCGCCAGCAGCCAACGACAGGGCCCCTACGAGCAGTACTTC. Translated: CASSQRQGPYEQYF.

This chain connects TRBV11-1 to TRBJ2-1; 8 bases align to TRBD2. Germline CDR1 reads SGHAT; CDR2 reads FQDESV (reference sequence). The CDR3 has 15 residues. V was clipped by 2 bases and J by 7 bases; unmatched bases: 7. CDR3 in amino acids: CASSLSTGLGNEQFF. In DNA, the CDR3 is TGTGCCAGCAGCTTATCGACGGGACTAGGGAATGAGCAGTTCTTC.

The chain has TRBV6-2 or TRBV6-3 and TRBJ1-2; weak D call: TRBD1 (6 bases). V was pared by 5 bases and J by 10 bases, with 20 bases between. Germline V gene lookup returns CDR1 MNHEY and CDR2 SVGEGT. CDR3 length equals 14 residues. The CDR3 loop is CASSRIGGWLDYTF. DNA of the CDR3: TGTGCCAGCAGTCGGATTGGGGGCTGGTTGGACTACACCTTC.

CDR3 coding DNA: TGTGCCAGCAGCGTCTTCGGGGGTGGGAGGGACCCGGGGACAGATACGCAGTATTTT. This gives the protein CASSVFGGGRDPGTDTQYF. This chain connects TRBV9 to TRBJ2-3, with TRBD2 identical over 7 bases. Unmatched junction bases numbered 18, after V lost 2 bases and J lost 3 bases. This CDR3 region has 19 residues. CDR1 and CDR2 from the germline V gene are SGDLS and YYNGEE.

The chain couples TRBV11-2 to TRBJ2-7; D might be TRBD2 (5 bases). There are 17 residues in the CDR3. Germline CDR1 and CDR2: SGHAT and FQNNGV. V lost 2 bases and J 3 bases, leaving 20 bases between the germline ends. The CDR3 protein is CASSLTTRALEVYEQYF. CDR3 DNA: TGTGCCAGCAGCTTAACAACGCGGGCCCTAGAGGTCTACGAGCAGTACTTC.

V usage is TRBV5-1 and J usage is TRBJ2-2; TRBD2 is a possible D gene (6 bases). Germline V gene data show CDR1 as SGHRS and CDR2 as YFSETQ. V was pared by 4 bases and J by 3 bases, with 19 bases between. The CDR3 loop spans 17 amino acids. This CDR3 reads CASSPRPWGDDTGELFF. CDR3 DNA: TGCGCCAGCAGCCCCAGGCCTTGGGGGGATGACACCGGGGAGCTGTTTTTT.

The chain is built from TRBV9 and TRBJ1-1; tentative D call: TRBD1 (5 bases). Germline CDR1 is SGDLS and CDR2 is YYNGEE. Trimming left V 4 bases short and J 4 bases short, with 14 bases between. This CDR3 spans 14 amino acids. The CDR3 here is CASSLKLGGTEAFF. The CDR3 coding sequence is TGTGCCAGCAGCCTAAAGTTGGGGGGCACTGAAGCTTTCTTT. The full variable domain, rest sourced from reference TRBV9 and TRBJ1-1, is DSGVTQTPKHLITATGQRVTLRCSPRSGDLSVYWYQQSLDQGLQFLIQYYNGEERAKGNILERFSAQQFPDLHSELNLSSLELGDSALYFCASSLKLGGTEAFFGQGTRLTVV.

V and J are TRBV4-3 and TRBJ2-3, with D tentatively TRBD1 (6 bases). This CDR3 contains 15 residues. V lost 1 base, J lost 3 bases, and 11 bases lay in between. Germline V gene data show CDR1 as LGHNA and CDR2 as YSLEER. CDR3 nucleotide sequence: TGCGCCAGCAGCCAAGTAGGGGGACGGACAGATACGCAGTATTTT. Amino acids: CASSQVGGRTDTQYF.

The chain uses TRBV5-6 and TRBJ1-3; no reliable D call. Trimming removed 0 bases from V and 3 bases from J, with 19 bases in between. This CDR3 spans 18 amino acids. Germline-derived CDR1 and CDR2 are SGHDT and YYEEEE. Here the CDR3 DNA reads TGTGCCAGCAGCTTGGAGAAGCTAGGGAGGCATTTTGGAAACACCATATATTTT. It is translated as CASSLEKLGRHFGNTIYF. The complete variable domain, with remaining parts taken from reference TRBV5-6 and TRBJ1-3, reads DAGVTQSPTHLIKTRGQQVTLRCSPKSGHDTVSWYQQALGQGPQFIFQYYEEEERQRGNFPDRFSGHQFPNYSSELNVNALLLGDSALYLCASSLEKLGRHFGNTIYFGEGSWLTVV.

This chain uses TRBV7-2 with TRBJ1-5; the D is unclear. There are 15 residues in the CDR3. CDR1 is SGHTA and CDR2 is FQGNSA in the germline V gene. With 5 bases removed from V and 4 bases from J, the gap between germline ends came to 15 bases. The CDR3 is CASSRLLGGNQPQHF. CDR3 DNA: TGTGCCAGCAGCCGCCTCCTGGGAGGGAATCAGCCCCAGCATTTT.

V gene TRBV11-2 combines with J gene TRBJ2-2; 11 bases are a match to TRBD2. This CDR3 has 16 amino acids. J gave up 4 bases and V 5 bases, and 6 bases lay outside the gene matches. Germline CDR1 SGHAT, CDR2 FQNNGV. The CDR3 spells CASSQLLAGVTGELFF. The CDR3 DNA is TGTGCCAGCAGCCAATTACTAGCGGGAGTCACCGGGGAGCTGTTTTTT.

The V gene is TRBV6-2 or TRBV6-3, the J gene TRBJ2-7; 10 bases fit TRBD2. Germline V gene data show CDR1 as MNHEY and CDR2 as SVGEGT. V was clipped by 5 bases and J by 5 bases; unmatched bases: 3. This CDR3 spans 13 amino acids. CDR3 sequence (DNA): TGTGCCAGCAGTCGAACTAGCGGGAACGAGCAGTACTTC. Residues: CASSRTSGNEQYF.

The chain has TRBV28 and TRBJ2-5; possibly TRBD2 for D (7 bases). Germline V gene sequence: CDR1 MDHEN, CDR2 SYDVKM. CDR3 length: 14 amino acids. Trimming stripped 7 bases from V and 5 bases from J, with 17 bases between. CDR3 sequence reads: CASKTPGGRETQYF. The CDR3 region has the DNA TGTGCCAGCAAAACCCCGGGGGGCCGGGAGACCCAGTACTTC.

The V gene is TRBV7-7, the J gene TRBJ2-1; weak D call: TRBD2 (7 bases). CDR1 and CDR2 from the germline V gene are SSHAT and FNYEAQ (reference sequence). V was cut by 3 bases and J by 5 bases, with 23 bases left in between. CDR3 length: 18 residues. DNA of the CDR3: TGTGCCAGCAGCTTTAGAGAGGGGGGGGGCGTAGCGAACAATGAGCAGTTCTTC. This codes for CASSFREGGGVANNEQFF.